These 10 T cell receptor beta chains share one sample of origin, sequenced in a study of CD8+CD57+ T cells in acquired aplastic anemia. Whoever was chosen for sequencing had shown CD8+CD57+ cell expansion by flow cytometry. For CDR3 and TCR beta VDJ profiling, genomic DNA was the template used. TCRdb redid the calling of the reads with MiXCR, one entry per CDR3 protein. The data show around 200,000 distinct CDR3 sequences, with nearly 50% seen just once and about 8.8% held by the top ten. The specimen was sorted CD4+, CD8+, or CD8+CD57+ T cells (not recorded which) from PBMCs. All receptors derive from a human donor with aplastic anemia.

The CDR3 DNA reads TGTGCCAGCAGCTTAGCCGGGACTAGCGGAAACACCGGGGAGCTGTTTTTT. Translation: CASSLAGTSGNTGELFF. The rearrangement links TRBV7-8 to TRBJ2-2; the match to TRBD2 covers 11 bases. This CDR3 is built from 17 residues. Unmatched junction bases numbered 2, after V lost 0 bases and J lost 2 bases. Germline CDR1 reads SGHVS; CDR2 reads FQNEAQ.

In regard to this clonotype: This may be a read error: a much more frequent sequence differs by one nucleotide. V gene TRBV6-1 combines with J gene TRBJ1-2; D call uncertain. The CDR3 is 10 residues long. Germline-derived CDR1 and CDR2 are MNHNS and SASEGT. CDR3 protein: CVVGSDGYAF. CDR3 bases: TGTGTGGTCGGCTCGGATGGCTACGCCTTC.

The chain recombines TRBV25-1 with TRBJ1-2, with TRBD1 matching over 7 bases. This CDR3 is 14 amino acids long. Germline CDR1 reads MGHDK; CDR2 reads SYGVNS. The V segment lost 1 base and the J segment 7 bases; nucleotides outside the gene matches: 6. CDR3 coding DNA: TGTGCCAGCAGTGAATCCGGGACAGCGTCTGGCTACACCTTC. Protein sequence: CASSESGTASGYTF.

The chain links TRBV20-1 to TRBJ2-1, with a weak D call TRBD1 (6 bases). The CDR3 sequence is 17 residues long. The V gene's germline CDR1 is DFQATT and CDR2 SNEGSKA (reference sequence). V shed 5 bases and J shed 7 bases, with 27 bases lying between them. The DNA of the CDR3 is TGCAGTGCTCGTCCCCCGAAGGGGGTCTCGGCAAGGAATGAGCAGTTCTTC. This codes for CSARPPKGVSARNEQFF.

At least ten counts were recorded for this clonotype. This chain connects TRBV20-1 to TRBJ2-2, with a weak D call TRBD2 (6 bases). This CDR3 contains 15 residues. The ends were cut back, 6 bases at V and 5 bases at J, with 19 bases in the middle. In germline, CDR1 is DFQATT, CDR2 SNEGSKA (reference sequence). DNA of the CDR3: TGCAGTGCAAAGCAGGCAGGGAGGAGGACCGGGGAGCTGTTTTTT. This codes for CSAKQAGRRTGELFF.

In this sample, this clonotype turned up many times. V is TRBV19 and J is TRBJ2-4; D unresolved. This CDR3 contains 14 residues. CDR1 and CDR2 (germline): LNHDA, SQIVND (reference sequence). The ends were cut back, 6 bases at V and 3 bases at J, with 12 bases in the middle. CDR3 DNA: TGTGCCAGTAGGTCGTTGGACGGCAAAAACATTCAGTACTTC. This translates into CASRSLDGKNIQYF. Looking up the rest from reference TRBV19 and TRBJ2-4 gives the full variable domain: DGGITQSPKYLFRKEGQNVTLSCEQNLNHDAMYWYRQDPGQGLRLIYYSQIVNDFQKGDIAEGYSVSREKKESFPLTVTSAQKNPTAFYLCASRSLDGKNIQYFGAGTRLSVL.

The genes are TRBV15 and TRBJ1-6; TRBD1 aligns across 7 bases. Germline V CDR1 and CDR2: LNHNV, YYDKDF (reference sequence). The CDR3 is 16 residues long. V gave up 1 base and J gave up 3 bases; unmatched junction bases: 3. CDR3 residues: CATSRGTGFYNSPLHF. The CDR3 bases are TGTGCCACCAGCAGAGGGACAGGTTTCTATAATTCACCCCTCCACTTT.

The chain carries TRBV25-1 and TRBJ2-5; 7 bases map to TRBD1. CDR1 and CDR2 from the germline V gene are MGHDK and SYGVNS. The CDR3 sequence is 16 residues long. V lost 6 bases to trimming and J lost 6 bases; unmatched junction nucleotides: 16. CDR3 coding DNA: TGTGCCAGCAGCTTAATCGAGGGGGCTTTTGTAAAGACCCAGTACTTC. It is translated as CASSLIEGAFVKTQYF.

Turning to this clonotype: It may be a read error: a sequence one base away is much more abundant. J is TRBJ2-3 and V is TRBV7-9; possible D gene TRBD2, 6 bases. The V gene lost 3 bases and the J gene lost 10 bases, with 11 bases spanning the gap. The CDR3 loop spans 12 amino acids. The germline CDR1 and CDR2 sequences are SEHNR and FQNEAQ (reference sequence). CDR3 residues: CASSFGTSAQYF. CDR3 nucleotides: TGTGCCAGCAGCTTCGGGACTTCTGCGCAGTATTTT.

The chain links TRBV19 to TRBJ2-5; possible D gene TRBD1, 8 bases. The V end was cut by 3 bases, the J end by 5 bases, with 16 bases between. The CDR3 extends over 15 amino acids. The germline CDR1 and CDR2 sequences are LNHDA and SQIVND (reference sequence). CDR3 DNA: TGTGCCAGTAGTATTGACGGGAGGACAGGGGAGACCCAGTACTTC. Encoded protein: CASSIDGRTGETQYF.